The 3 T cell receptor beta chains in this list originate from one sample, sequenced in a study of T-cell memory formation after mild COVID-19. TCRdb re-called the 5' RACE reads with MiXCR, one entry per CDR3 protein. The top ten clones hold around 7.8% of a sample with about 560,000 distinct CDR3 sequences, 15% to 20% of them seen once. The sequencing sample was made of PBMCs or a T cell subset sorted from them (not recorded which). The receptors derive from an adult woman who had mild COVID-19 (a few samples of this study predate the infection). Cell type and time point are not known.

This chain uses TRBV11-2 with TRBJ2-7, with TRBD2 matching over 7 bases. The CDR3 loop spans 19 amino acids. With 0 bases clipped from V and 4 bases from J, the junction kept 18 bases outside the gene matches. The germline gives CDR1 SGHAT, CDR2 FQNNGV. The CDR3 bases are TGTGCCAGCAGCTTAGAGTCGGGGCTAGCGGAACACGTCCCGTACGAGCAGTACTTC. It is translated as CASSLESGLAEHVPYEQYF.

The chain uses TRBV24-1 and TRBJ2-5, with 9 nucleotides matching TRBD2. V was pared by 4 bases and J by 4 bases, with 0 bases of the junction left unmatched. This CDR3 has 13 residues. Per germline, CDR1 KGHDR and CDR2 SFDVKD. This CDR3 is CATSELAGETQYF. In DNA, the CDR3 is TGTGCCACCAGTGAACTAGCGGGAGAGACCCAGTACTTC.

The rearrangement joins TRBV19 to TRBJ1-1; 7 bases are a match to TRBD1. Germline V gene lookup returns CDR1 LNHDA and CDR2 SQIVND (reference sequence). Unmatched junction bases numbered 8, after V lost 3 bases and J lost 7 bases. The CDR3 length is 14 residues. The CDR3 reads CASSIRDSGNEAFF. The DNA of the CDR3 is TGTGCCAGTAGTATTAGGGACAGTGGGAATGAAGCTTTCTTT.